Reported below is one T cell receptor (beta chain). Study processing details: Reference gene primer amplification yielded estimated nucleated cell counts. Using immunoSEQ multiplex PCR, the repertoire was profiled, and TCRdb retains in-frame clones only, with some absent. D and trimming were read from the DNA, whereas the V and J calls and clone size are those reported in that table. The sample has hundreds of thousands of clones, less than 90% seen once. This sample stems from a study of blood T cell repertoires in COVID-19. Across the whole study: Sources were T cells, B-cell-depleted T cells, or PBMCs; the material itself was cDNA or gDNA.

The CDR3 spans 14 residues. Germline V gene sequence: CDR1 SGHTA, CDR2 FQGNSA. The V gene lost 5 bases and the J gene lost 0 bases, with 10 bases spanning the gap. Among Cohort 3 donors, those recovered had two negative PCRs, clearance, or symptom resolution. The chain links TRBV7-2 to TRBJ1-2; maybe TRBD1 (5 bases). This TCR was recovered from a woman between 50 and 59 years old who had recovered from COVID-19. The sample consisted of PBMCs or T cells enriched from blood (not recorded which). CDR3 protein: CASSNRRSNYGYTF. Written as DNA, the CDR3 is TGTGCCAGCAGCAACAGGCGGTCTAACTATGGCTACACCTTC.